This T cell receptor beta chain is from a study of post-analysis software for immune sequencing data (dated by TCRdb to the mid-2010s). Broadly, across the study: The recorded disease courses included relapsing-remitting, secondary progressive and progressive-relapsing multiple sclerosis, and some patients had no subtype annotation. The patient repertoires were set against roughly eleven previously published healthy control repertoires from donors whose ages ranged from 6 to 25 years. A subset of samples was prepared in parallel using single-end sample barcoding, then pooled and co-amplified after Illumina adapter ligation.

The library came from PCR. The sequencer was an Illumina HiSeq 2500. To reduce PCR and sequencing biases, unique molecular identifiers were built into the TCR beta cDNA libraries. Approximately 500,000 cDNA molecules were obtained for every 1 to 10 million input T cells, so each molecule roughly corresponded to one T cell. The same protocol used for the earlier healthy control dataset was applied to prepare and sequence the patient libraries. Within a given batch, samples were prepared together, multiplexed and sequenced on the same HiSeq lane. Turning to the authors' computational methods: MIGEC handled the raw barcoded reads, throwing out single-read molecular identifier groups before consensus assembly and CDR3 extraction. VDJtools was used for post-analysis of the clonotype tables, and diversity was normalized by down-sampling every dataset to the size of the smallest sample. In repertoire overlap clustering, CDR3 amino acid sequences, but not nucleotide sequences, were matched to correct batch-related cross-sample contamination. TCRdb reprocessing: public reads trimmed at Q25 with fastp, clones called with MiXCR, in-frame beta chains kept. Here each entry gathers all rows of one CDR3 protein and keeps the most common genes and DNA. TCRdb assigned the V and J calls; the authors' analysis was not used. This sample has 750,000 to 950,000 distinct CDR3 sequences in its table, and approximately 57% of those were observed once. About 4.8% of the sample lies in the top ten.

TCR beta repertoires were profiled from peripheral blood of 13 young patients with multiple sclerosis to demonstrate the VDJtools post-analysis software. The multiple sclerosis patients were children and adolescents between roughly 6 and 16 years of age. The CDR3 contains 14 residues, cysteine and phenylalanine counted. Kept here is only the CDR3 DNA, which spans 42 bases and is read in frame from base 1. Based on the germline V gene, the CDR1 and CDR2 sequences are SGDLS and YYNGEE. The germline ends are 14 bases apart after V is trimmed by 3 bases and J by 4 bases. Broader findings and caveats from the paper: Compared with controls, multiple sclerosis patients had significantly lower normalized Chao1 diversity, a finding suggesting substantial peripheral T-cell clonal expansion. Patients showed significantly higher frequencies than controls for about 5 TRBV segments, among them TRBV5-6, TRBV5-1 and TRBV20-1. When samples were clustered directly using the F measure, samples prepared in the same batch co-clustered strongly, which prompted a batch-effect correction. The control group was slightly older than the multiple sclerosis patient group.

This clonotype was recorded a few times. The clone's antigen remains unknown. Base qualities are missing; no much larger clone stands one base away. The receptor was derived from a girl aged 10-17 years with multiple sclerosis. The chain joins TRBV9 to TRBJ2-7; the D gene is possibly TRBD2, with 5 bases matching. Specimen: blood. The CDR3 protein is CASSAELVGYEQYF. The nucleotides read TGTGCCAGCAGCGCCGAACTAGTGGGGTACGAGCAGTACTTC. The CDR3, completed at both ends by the reference TRBV9 and TRBJ2-7 genes, gives the full variable domain DSGVTQTPKHLITATGQRVTLRCSPRSGDLSVYWYQQSLDQGLQFLIQYYNGEERAKGNILERFSAQQFPDLHSELNLSSLELGDSALYFCASSAELVGYEQYFGPGTRLTVT.